The 30 T cell receptor beta chains below were found in one sample sequenced in a study of early T cells in non-severe SARS-CoV-2 infection. TCRdb re-derived calls from the 5' RACE reads in MiXCR, one entry per CDR3 protein. The data contain about 58,000 distinct CDR3 sequences, roughly 12% of them singletons. Sequencing was carried out using whole blood. The receptors derive from an adult who was a healthcare worker with PCR-confirmed SARS-CoV-2 infection or an uninfected control (not recorded which).

This clonotype appeared many times. J is TRBJ2-1 and V is TRBV5-5; TRBD2 agrees at 12 bases. This CDR3 region has 18 residues. The ends lost 3 bases at V and 3 bases at J; junction bases unmatched: 10. Germline CDR1 SGHKS, CDR2 YYEKEE (reference sequence). The CDR3 DNA is TGTGCCAGCAGCTGGGAGACTAGCGGGAGAACCCTCTACAATGAGCAGTTCTTC. Residues: CASSWETSGRTLYNEQFF.

This clonotype occurred a few times. V gene TRBV29-1 combines with J gene TRBJ2-3; 13 bases align to TRBD2. Per the germline V gene, CDR1 is SQVTM and CDR2 is ANQGSEA. After removal of 7 bases from V and 1 base from J, the junction contained 5 bases not matched to a gene. The CDR3 is 15 amino acids. DNA for the CDR3: TGCAGCGCCGACGGACTAGCGGGAGGCACAGATACGCAGTATTTT. It yields the protein CSADGLAGGTDTQYF.

This clonotype has ten or more counts. This chain's CDR3 is CASSQGGGEPSNSPLHF. The CDR3 nucleotides read TGTGCCAGCAGCCAAGGAGGGGGCGAGCCTTCCAATTCACCCCTCCACTTT. J is TRBJ1-6 and V is TRBV4-2; 7 nucleotides match TRBD1. V gave up 1 base and J gave up 7 bases; unmatched junction bases: 10. Germline V lookup: CDR1 LGHNA, CDR2 YNFKEQ. The CDR3 consists of 17 residues.

This clonotype came up many times. The V and J genes are TRBV20-1 and TRBJ2-5; no definite D call. This CDR3 has 11 residues. CDR1 and CDR2 (germline): DFQATT, SNEGSKA (reference sequence). Deletions cut 6 bases from V and 2 bases from J, with 7 bases between. The CDR3, as DNA: TGCAGTGCCCCTCGGCAAGAGACCCAGTACTTC. It specifies CSAPRQETQYF.

This clonotype showed up many times. This chain links TRBV29-1 with TRBJ2-5; 7 nucleotides agree with TRBD1. This CDR3 has 12 amino acids. Trimming removed 6 bases from V and 2 bases from J; junction bases left unmatched: 3. CDR1 SQVTM and CDR2 ANQGSEA come from the germline V gene. The DNA for the CDR3 is TGCAGCGTGGAACAGGGGCAAGAGACCCAGTACTTC. Its protein is CSVEQGQETQYF.

This sequence joins TRBV28 and TRBJ1-1, with a possible D match to TRBD1 (5 bases). This CDR3 has 15 residues. V lost 7 bases and J 3 bases, leaving 18 bases between the germline ends. Germline assignment: CDR1 MDHEN and CDR2 SYDVKM. The chain's CDR3 is CASTTSWVGDTEAFF. CDR3 DNA sequence: TGTGCCAGCACCACCTCCTGGGTGGGGGACACTGAAGCTTTCTTT.

This clonotype was found a few times. V usage is TRBV7-2 and J usage is TRBJ2-5; TRBD1 is a possible D gene (6 bases). Germline V lookup: CDR1 SGHTA, CDR2 FQGNSA. This CDR3 is 13 amino acids long. The V and J ends lost 6 bases and 7 bases respectively, with 15 bases between them. CDR3 sequence: CASSTTGRGTQYF. In nucleotides, the CDR3 is TGTGCCAGCAGTACTACAGGGAGAGGGACCCAGTACTTC.

This clonotype was seen ten or more times. The V call is TRBV20-1, the J call TRBJ2-7, with no clear D. The CDR3 has 10 residues. Trimming stripped 3 bases from V and 4 bases from J, with 4 bases between. Germline CDR1 and CDR2: DFQATT and SNEGSKA (reference sequence). CDR3 in DNA: TGCAGTGCTAGCGGATACGAGCAGTACTTC. As protein: CSASGYEQYF.

The sample holds many counts of this clonotype. The chain joins TRBV20-1 to TRBJ2-7; TRBD2 matches 9 bases. Germline loops: CDR1 DFQATT, CDR2 SNEGSKA (reference sequence). The J segment lost 3 bases and the V segment lost 5 bases, leaving 8 bases of the junction unmatched. The CDR3 totals 14 residues. The CDR3 DNA reads TGCAGTGCTCGAGCGTCTAGCGGGATCTACGAGCAGTACTTC. Amino acids: CSARASSGIYEQYF.

For the CDR3, the DNA is TGCAGTGCTCCCATAGCGGGACTGGGCGAGCAGTACTTC. The encoded protein is CSAPIAGLGEQYF. This chain connects TRBV20-1 to TRBJ2-7; TRBD2 matches at 8 bases. CDR1 and CDR2 from the germline V gene are DFQATT and SNEGSKA (reference sequence). CDR3 length: 13 amino acids. With V trimmed by 5 bases and J by 6 bases, 9 bases remained unmatched.

The rearrangement uses TRBV19 and TRBJ2-2; D is possibly TRBD2 (6 bases). The CDR3 contains 17 residues. V lost 4 bases and J 4 bases, leaving 19 bases between the germline ends. CDR1 and CDR2 (germline): LNHDA, SQIVND (reference sequence). The chain's CDR3 is CASSSRVGGRGTGELFF. In nucleotides, the CDR3 is TGTGCCAGTAGTAGTCGGGTAGGAGGGAGAGGCACCGGGGAGCTGTTTTTT.

This clonotype was seen more than once but under ten times. This chain joins TRBV6-5 and TRBJ1-5, with a tentative D call TRBD1 (5 bases). V was shortened by 0 bases and J by 0 bases, with 6 bases between the two germline ends. This CDR3 is 15 amino acids long. The V gene's germline CDR1 is MNHEY and CDR2 SVGAGI. The CDR3 DNA follows: TGTGCCAGCAGTTACTCAGGGGCTAGCAATCAGCCCCAGCATTTT. Encoded protein: CASSYSGASNQPQHF.

Only a few counts were recorded for this clonotype. This chain links TRBV19 with TRBJ2-1; 9 bases line up with TRBD2. With 7 bases clipped from V and 12 bases from J, the junction kept 7 bases outside the gene matches. CDR1 is LNHDA and CDR2 is SQIVND in the germline V gene (reference sequence). This CDR3 has 12 amino acids. In DNA, the CDR3 is TGTGCCAGTACCGCGGGGGGGCCCGGGCAGTTCTTC. Translation: CASTAGGPGQFF.

This clonotype is medium-sized in the sample. The chain uses TRBV2 and TRBJ1-5, with unresolved D. The CDR3 is 14 amino acids. Germline CDR1 SNHLY, CDR2 FYNNEI. V was cut by 8 bases and J by 2 bases, with 13 bases left in between. CDR3 residues: CASSRSRGNQPQHF. The CDR3 nucleotides read TGTGCCAGCTCGAGGTCGAGGGGCAATCAGCCCCAGCATTTT.

The genes are TRBV4-1 and TRBJ2-7; unclear D gene. The CDR3 is made up of 13 amino acids. V was trimmed by 4 bases and J by 2 bases, leaving 9 bases between them. Looked up from germline, CDR1 is MGHRA and CDR2 is YSYEKL. CDR3 coding DNA: TGCGCCAGCAGCCCCGGTCCTACCTACGAGCAGTACTTC. Amino acids: CASSPGPTYEQYF.

This clonotype showed up just a few times. This chain connects TRBV20-1 to TRBJ2-2, with D possibly being TRBD2 (5 bases). CDR3 length: 16 amino acids. Deletions cut 5 bases from V and 4 bases from J, with 20 bases between. The germline V gene has CDR1 DFQATT and CDR2 SNEGSKA (reference sequence). CDR3 protein: CSAGPRTALGTGELFF. CDR3 in DNA: TGCAGTGCTGGCCCCCGGACTGCACTGGGCACCGGGGAGCTGTTTTTT.

The chain uses TRBV7-9 and TRBJ1-5; D gene uncertain. Germline CDR1 is SEHNR and CDR2 is FQNEAQ (reference sequence). Trimming took 1 base from V and 3 from J, leaving 7 bases between them. CDR3 length: 14 amino acids. The CDR3 sequence is CASSLDGYNQPQHF. The CDR3, as DNA: TGTGCCAGCAGCTTAGATGGGTACAATCAGCCCCAGCATTTT.

V usage is TRBV27 and J usage is TRBJ2-7; 10 bases fit TRBD1. Germline CDR1 reads MNHEY; CDR2 reads SMNVEV (reference sequence). The CDR3 sequence is 15 residues long. V dropped 8 bases and J dropped 5; count of bases not matched to a gene: 12. The chain's CDR3 is CASFTPGQGNHEQYF. CDR3 bases: TGTGCCAGCTTTACCCCGGGACAGGGGAACCACGAGCAGTACTTC.

The V gene is TRBV20-1, the J gene TRBJ2-7, with D possibly being TRBD1 or TRBD2 (5 bases each). V dropped 5 bases and J dropped 0 bases, with 11 bases sitting between them. This CDR3 is built from 13 residues. Germline V gene lookup returns CDR1 DFQATT and CDR2 SNEGSKA (reference sequence). CDR3 in amino acids: CSASGTYSYEQYF. The CDR3 bases are TGCAGTGCTTCCGGGACCTACTCCTACGAGCAGTACTTC.

The table lists this clonotype with a count of one. Being one base from a much bigger clone, this may be a read error. The rearrangement joins TRBV20-1 to TRBJ1-2; D gene unclear. Germline CDR1 is DFQATT and CDR2 is SNEGSKA (reference sequence). This CDR3 spans 11 amino acids. This CDR3 is CHFGQDEGYTF. The CDR3 DNA is TGCCATTTCGGCCAGGATGAGGGCTACACCTTC.

There are a few counts of this clonotype. The J gene is TRBJ2-1, the V gene TRBV7-3; D may be TRBD1 (5 bases). The CDR3 extends over 13 amino acids. V gave up 5 bases and J gave up 9 bases, with 14 bases separating them. Germline V lookup: CDR1 SGHTA, CDR2 FQGTGA. CDR3 DNA sequence: TGTGCCAGCAGCCCCCGCCCTCAGGGTGAGCAGTTCTTC. The encoded protein is CASSPRPQGEQFF. The full variable domain, in which reference TRBV7-3 and TRBJ2-1 provide the parts outside the CDR3, is GAGVSQTPSNKVTEKGKYVELRCDPISGHTALYWYRQSLGQGPEFLIYFQGTGAADDSGLPNDRFFAVRPEGSVSTLKIQRTERGDSAVYLCASSPRPQGEQFFGPGTRLTVL.

The chain has TRBV7-9 and TRBJ2-3, with a weak D call TRBD2 (5 bases). From germline, CDR1 is SEHNR and CDR2 FQNEAQ (reference sequence). The CDR3 consists of 15 residues. Trimming stripped 0 bases from V and 1 base from J, with 8 bases between. The CDR3 DNA sequence: TGTGCCAGCAGCTTAGCGGGAGCGGGCACAGATACGCAGTATTTT. Protein sequence: CASSLAGAGTDTQYF.

This clonotype showed up just a few times. The rearrangement uses TRBV19 and TRBJ2-1; a possible D gene is TRBD2 (5 bases). The CDR3 runs to 15 residues. CDR1 LNHDA and CDR2 SQIVND come from the germline V gene (reference sequence). V gave up 2 bases and J gave up 0 bases, with 8 bases separating them. CDR3 sequence: CASSIRGSSYNEQFF. CDR3 bases: TGTGCCAGTAGTATACGAGGGAGCTCCTACAATGAGCAGTTCTTC.

This clonotype was detected ten times or more. The chain combines TRBV20-1 with TRBJ2-7; possibly TRBD1 for D (6 bases). V was pared by 0 bases and J by 4 bases, with 16 bases between. The CDR3 has 15 amino acids. From germline, CDR1 is DFQATT and CDR2 SNEGSKA (reference sequence). The chain's CDR3 is CSARDEQAGAYEQYF. The CDR3 region has the DNA TGCAGTGCTAGAGATGAGCAGGCAGGGGCGTACGAGCAGTACTTC.

V usage is TRBV28 and J usage is TRBJ2-3; D call uncertain. V shed 5 bases and J shed 5 bases, with 11 bases lying between them. CDR1 is MDHEN and CDR2 is SYDVKM in the germline V gene. The CDR3 is 13 amino acids. The CDR3 region is CASSLGIEDTQYF. CDR3 DNA: TGTGCCAGCAGTCTGGGAATTGAAGATACGCAGTATTTT.

The chain couples TRBV6-1 to TRBJ2-7, with TRBD2 matching over 8 bases. This CDR3 contains 15 residues. Trimming cost V 7 bases and J 0 bases; bases outside gene matches: 8. Looked up from germline, CDR1 is MNHNS and CDR2 is SASEGT. CDR3 in DNA: TGTGCCAGCATGCCATTACGGGGGGGCTCCTACGAGCAGTACTTC. Translated: CASMPLRGGSYEQYF.

This clonotype has just a few counts. This rearrangement joins TRBV29-1 to TRBJ2-7, with D maybe TRBD1 (5 bases). V was clipped by 2 bases and J by 2 bases, with 10 bases between them. In germline, CDR1 is SQVTM, CDR2 ANQGSEA. The CDR3 is made up of 13 amino acids. CDR3 coding DNA: TGCAGCGTTGAATCCGGACACGCCTACGAGCAGTACTTC. Translation gives CSVESGHAYEQYF.

In this sample, this clonotype turned up a few times. The chain carries TRBV30 and TRBJ2-7; D gene unclear. This CDR3 spans 16 amino acids. The V gene's germline CDR1 is GTSNPN and CDR2 SVGIG (reference sequence). Deletions cut 0 bases from V and 3 bases from J, with 18 bases between. The chain's CDR3 is CAWSVRKDLRLYEQYF. The CDR3, as DNA: TGTGCCTGGAGTGTACGCAAGGACCTCAGACTCTACGAGCAGTACTTC.

This clonotype occurred many times. The chain recombines TRBV6-5 with TRBJ2-1, with 9 bases fitting TRBD2. The V segment lost 5 bases and the J segment 9 bases; nucleotides outside the gene matches: 14. CDR1 and CDR2 from the germline V gene are MNHEY and SVGAGI. The CDR3 runs to 16 residues. The CDR3 sequence is CASSQRASGAWGEQFF. In nucleotides, the CDR3 is TGTGCCAGCAGTCAACGGGCTAGCGGGGCCTGGGGTGAGCAGTTCTTC.

The CDR3 DNA reads as TGTGCCATCAGTACGACTAGCGGGAGTCAAGATACGCAGTATTTT. Amino acids: CAISTTSGSQDTQYF. This chain joins TRBV10-3 and TRBJ2-3; 12 positions agree with TRBD2. Germline values: CDR1 ENHRY, CDR2 SYGVKD. This CDR3 has 15 amino acids. Germline trimming cut 5 bases from V and 5 bases from J; bases unmatched to any gene: 5.